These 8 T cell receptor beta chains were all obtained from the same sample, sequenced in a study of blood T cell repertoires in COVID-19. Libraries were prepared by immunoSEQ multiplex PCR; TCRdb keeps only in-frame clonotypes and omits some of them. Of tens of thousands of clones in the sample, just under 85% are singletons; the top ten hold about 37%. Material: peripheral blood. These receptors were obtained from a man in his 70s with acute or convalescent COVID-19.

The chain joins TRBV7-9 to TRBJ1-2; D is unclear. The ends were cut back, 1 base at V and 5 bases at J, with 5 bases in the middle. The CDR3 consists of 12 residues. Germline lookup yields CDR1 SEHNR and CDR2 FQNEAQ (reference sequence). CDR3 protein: CASSLGLYGYTF. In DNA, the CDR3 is TGTGCCAGCAGCTTAGGACTTTATGGCTACACCTTC.

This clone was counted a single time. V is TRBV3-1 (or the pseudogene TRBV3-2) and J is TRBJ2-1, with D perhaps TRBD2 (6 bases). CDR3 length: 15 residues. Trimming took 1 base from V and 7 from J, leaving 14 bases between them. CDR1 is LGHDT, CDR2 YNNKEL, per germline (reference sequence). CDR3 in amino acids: CASSQAGSKNNEQFF. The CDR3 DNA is TGTGCCAGCAGCCAAGCCGGGAGCAAGAATAATGAGCAGTTCTTC.

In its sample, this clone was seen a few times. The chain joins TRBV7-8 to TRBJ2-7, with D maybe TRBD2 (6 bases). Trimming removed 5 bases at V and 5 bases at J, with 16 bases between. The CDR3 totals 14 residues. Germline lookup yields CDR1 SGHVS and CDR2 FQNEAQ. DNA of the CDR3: TGTGCCAGCAGCCATCCGGAGGGAGAAAACGAGCAGTACTTC. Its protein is CASSHPEGENEQYF.

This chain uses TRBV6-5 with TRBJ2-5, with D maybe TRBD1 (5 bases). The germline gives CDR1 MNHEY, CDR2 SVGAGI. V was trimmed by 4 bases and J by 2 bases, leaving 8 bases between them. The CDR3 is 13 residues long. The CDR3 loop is CASSWTFQETQYF. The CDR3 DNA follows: TGTGCCAGCAGTTGGACATTTCAAGAGACCCAGTACTTC.

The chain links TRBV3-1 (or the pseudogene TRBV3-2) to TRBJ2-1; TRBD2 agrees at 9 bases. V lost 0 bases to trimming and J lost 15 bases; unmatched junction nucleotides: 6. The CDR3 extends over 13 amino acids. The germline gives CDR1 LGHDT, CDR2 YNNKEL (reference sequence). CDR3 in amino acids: CASSQDSGRIMFF. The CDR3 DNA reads TGTGCCAGCAGCCAAGATAGCGGGAGAATTATGTTCTTC.

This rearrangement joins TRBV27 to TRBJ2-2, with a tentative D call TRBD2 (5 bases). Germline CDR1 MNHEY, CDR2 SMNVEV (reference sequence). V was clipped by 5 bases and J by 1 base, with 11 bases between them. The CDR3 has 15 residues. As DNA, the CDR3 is TGTGCCAGCAGTCGGGGTCGGGGGAACACCGGGGAGCTGTTTTTT. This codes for CASSRGRGNTGELFF.

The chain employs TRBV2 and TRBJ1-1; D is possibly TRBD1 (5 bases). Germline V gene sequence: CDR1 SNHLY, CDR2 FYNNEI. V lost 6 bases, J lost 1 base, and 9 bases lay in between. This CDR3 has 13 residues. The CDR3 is CASSMQGNTEAFF. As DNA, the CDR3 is TGTGCCAGCAGCATGCAGGGGAACACTGAAGCTTTCTTT.

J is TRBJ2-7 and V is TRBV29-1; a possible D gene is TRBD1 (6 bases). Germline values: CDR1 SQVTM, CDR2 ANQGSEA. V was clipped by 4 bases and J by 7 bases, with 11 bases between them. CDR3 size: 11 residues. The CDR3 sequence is CSVGTGYEQYF. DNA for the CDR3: TGCAGCGTTGGAACAGGGTATGAGCAGTACTTC.